A selection of T cell receptor beta chains follows, all from one sample in a study of PD-1 blockade in classical Hodgkin lymphoma. Sequencing was performed with immunoSEQ multiplex PCR; in TCRdb, only in-frame clones are kept and a portion is missing. The sample gives roughly 86,000 clones, about 83% of which show up once; more than 15% is in the top ten. Sequenced here: peripheral blood mononuclear cells (PBMCs), sampled before the fourth cycle of nivolumab. The receptors originated from a human donor with classical Hodgkin lymphoma. Each CDR3 is given with its conserved first and last residue.

j_gene | v_gene | CDR3aa
TRBJ2-5 | TRBV7-2 | CASSPEQGIWETQYF
TRBJ2-7 | TRBV29-1 | CSVERGVADAYEQYF
TRBJ2-7 | TRBV4-1 | CASSQGVGLDYYEQYF
TRBJ2-3 | TRBV18 | CASSPGGLPTDTQYF
TRBJ1-1 | TRBV30 | CAWSGQSNTEAFF
TRBJ2-7 | TRBV19 | CASSISNLASYEQYF
TRBJ2-3 | TRBV5-8 | CASSLLSADTQYF
TRBJ2-7 | TRBV5-6 | CASSLYGLAGHYEQYF
TRBJ1-1 | TRBV11-3 | CASSLVPDTEAFF
TRBJ2-7 | TRBV6-1 | CASSQRGWSSYEQYF
TRBJ1-2 | TRBV27 | CASSPKGGRGYTF
TRBJ2-1 | TRBV19 | CASTARQGGYNEQFF
TRBJ1-2 | TRBV7-9 | CASSTQGVKGGYTF
TRBJ2-3 | TRBV11-2 | CASSPPWGLATSTDTQYF
TRBJ2-1 | TRBV5-1 | CASSLDTTAYNEQFF
TRBJ2-7 | TRBV5-1 | CASSLGGGPSYEQYF
TRBJ2-1 | TRBV29-1 | CSVSRGDEQFF
TRBJ2-1 | TRBV10-3 | CAISESTSGKNEQFF
TRBJ2-7 | TRBV5-1 | CASSFQALSYEQYF
TRBJ1-2 | TRBV27 | CASSLRGYGYTF
TRBJ1-2 | TRBV6-5 | CASSADMGYGYTF
TRBJ1-1 | TRBV5-1 | CASSPNPPDEAFF
TRBJ1-2 | TRBV15 | CATSRDPGVGGYTF
TRBJ2-4 | TRBV6-1 | CASSEEWEGANIQYF
TRBJ2-7 | TRBV27 | CASSFTRRETKQYF
TRBJ2-7 | TRBV7-2 | CASSLDRGQVQYF
TRBJ2-3 | TRBV27 | CASSFDGPNTQYF
TRBJ2-7 | TRBV7-2 | CASSLVQGGYEQYF
TRBJ2-7 | TRBV4-2 | CASSQDQGQSYEQYF
TRBJ2-3 | TRBV10-3 | CAISESSSGTSTDTQYF
TRBJ1-2 | TRBV2 | CASSWGQGGGYTF
TRBJ1-2 | TRBV6-1 | CASSEFGAGYYGYTF
TRBJ2-5 | TRBV2 | CASTPQAETQYF
TRBJ2-2 | TRBV5-4 | CASSLPGMNTGELFF
TRBJ2-2 | TRBV30 | CAWDRGLNTGELFF
TRBJ2-1 | TRBV11-2 | CASSPGLGALNEQFF
TRBJ1-5 | TRBV19 | CASSIEGGQPQHF
TRBJ2-5 | TRBV7-6 | CASSPLGGRGETQYF
TRBJ2-1 | TRBV29-1 | CSVLSRYNEQFF
TRBJ2-1 | TRBV11-2 | CASSLAGGSSNEQFF
TRBJ1-1 | TRBV28 | CASSSSGETQFGTEAFF
TRBJ2-7 | TRBV21-1 | CASSGTGDRHEQYF
TRBJ1-3 | TRBV10-3 | CAISESGSSGNTIYF
TRBJ2-1 | TRBV2 | CASSSGQGGIQGQFF
TRBJ2-5 | TRBV29-1 | CSVDEVWTQYF
TRBJ1-1 | TRBV18 | CASSPYRNTEAFF
TRBJ1-2 | TRBV7-2 | CASSPGSGTSWGYTF
TRBJ2-3 | TRBV11-1 | CASSLQGGTDTQYF
TRBJ2-1 | TRBV18 | CASSPRLTNEQFF
TRBJ1-2 | TRBV28 | CASSKTGAGGYTF
TRBJ2-5 | TRBV5-1 | CASNLDRVETQYF
TRBJ2-1 | TRBV11-3 | CASSLAPDSPHRNEQFF
TRBJ2-7 | TRBV11-2 | CASSHQPGAPYEQYF
TRBJ2-7 | TRBV19 | CASSIGRQGQYEQYF
TRBJ1-1 | TRBV11-3 | CASSWGANTEAFF
TRBJ2-7 | TRBV5-1 | CASSLGLGQPYEQYF
TRBJ2-5 | TRBV5-1 | CASSLKDSGQETQYF
TRBJ1-3 | TRBV25-1 | CASSDSGPGNTIYF